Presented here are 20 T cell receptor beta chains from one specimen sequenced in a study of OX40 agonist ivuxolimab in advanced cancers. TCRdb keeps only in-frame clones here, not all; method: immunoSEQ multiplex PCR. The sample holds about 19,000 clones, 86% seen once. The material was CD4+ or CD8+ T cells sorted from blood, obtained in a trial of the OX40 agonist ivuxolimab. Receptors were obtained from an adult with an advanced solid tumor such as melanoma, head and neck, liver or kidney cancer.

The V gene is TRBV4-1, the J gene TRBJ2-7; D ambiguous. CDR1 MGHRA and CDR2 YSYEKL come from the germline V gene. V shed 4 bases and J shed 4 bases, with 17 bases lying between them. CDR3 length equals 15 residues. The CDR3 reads CASSRGFPSPYEQYF. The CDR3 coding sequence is TGCGCCAGCAGCCGGGGATTTCCATCTCCTTACGAGCAGTACTTC.

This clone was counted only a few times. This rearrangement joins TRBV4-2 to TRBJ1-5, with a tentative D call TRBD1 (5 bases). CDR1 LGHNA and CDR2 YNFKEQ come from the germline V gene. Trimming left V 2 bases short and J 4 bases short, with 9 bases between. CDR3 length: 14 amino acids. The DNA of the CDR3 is TGTGCCAGCAGCCAACAGGGACCAAATCAGCCCCAGCATTTT. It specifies CASSQQGPNQPQHF.

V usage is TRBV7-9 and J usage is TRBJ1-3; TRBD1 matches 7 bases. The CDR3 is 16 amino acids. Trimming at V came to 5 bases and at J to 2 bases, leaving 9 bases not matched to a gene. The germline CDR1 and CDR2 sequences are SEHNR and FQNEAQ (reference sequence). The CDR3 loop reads CASSPSGTEPGNTIYF. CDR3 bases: TGTGCCAGCAGCCCCTCCGGGACAGAGCCTGGAAACACCATATATTTT.

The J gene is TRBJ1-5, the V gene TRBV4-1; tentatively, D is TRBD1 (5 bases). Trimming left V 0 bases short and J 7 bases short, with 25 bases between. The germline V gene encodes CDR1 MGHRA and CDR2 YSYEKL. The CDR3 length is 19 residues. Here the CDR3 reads CASSQDPRHGTRAGQPQHF. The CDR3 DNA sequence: TGCGCCAGCAGCCAAGATCCTCGACACGGTACCAGGGCGGGACAGCCCCAGCATTTT.

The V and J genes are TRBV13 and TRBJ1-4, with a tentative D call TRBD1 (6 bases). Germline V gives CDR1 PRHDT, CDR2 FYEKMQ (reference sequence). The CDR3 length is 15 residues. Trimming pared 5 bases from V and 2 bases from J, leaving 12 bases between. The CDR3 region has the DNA TGTGCCAGCAGCCCGGCAGGGGCCACTAATGAAAAACTGTTTTTT. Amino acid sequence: CASSPAGATNEKLFF.

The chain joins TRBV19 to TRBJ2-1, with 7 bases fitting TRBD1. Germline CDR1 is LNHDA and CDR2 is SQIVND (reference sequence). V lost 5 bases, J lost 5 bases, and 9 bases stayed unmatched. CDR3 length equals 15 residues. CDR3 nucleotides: TGTGCCAGTAGTGGCTACCGGGACAGACACAATGAGCAGTTCTTC. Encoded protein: CASSGYRDRHNEQFF.

This CDR3 is CATNLGTVYEQYF. CDR3 DNA: TGTGCCACGAACCTGGGGACAGTTTACGAGCAGTACTTC. The chain has TRBV2 and TRBJ2-7; 7 nucleotides align to TRBD1. Germline-derived CDR1 and CDR2 are SNHLY and FYNNEI. The J segment lost 4 bases and the V segment lost 10 bases, leaving 10 bases of the junction unmatched. This CDR3 comprises 13 residues.

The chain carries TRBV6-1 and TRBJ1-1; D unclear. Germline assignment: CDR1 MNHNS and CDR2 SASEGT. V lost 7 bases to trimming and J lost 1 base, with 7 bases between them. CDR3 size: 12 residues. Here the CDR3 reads CASTPPNTEAFF. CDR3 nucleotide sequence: TGTGCCAGCACCCCCCCGAACACTGAAGCTTTCTTT.

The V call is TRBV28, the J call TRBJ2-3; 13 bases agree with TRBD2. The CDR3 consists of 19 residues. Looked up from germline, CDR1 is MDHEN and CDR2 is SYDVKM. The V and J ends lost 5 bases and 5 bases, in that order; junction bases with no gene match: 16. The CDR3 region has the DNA TGTGCCAGCAGTCCCTCGACTGCCGGGACTAGCGGGAAGGGAGATACGCAGTATTTT. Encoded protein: CASSPSTAGTSGKGDTQYF.

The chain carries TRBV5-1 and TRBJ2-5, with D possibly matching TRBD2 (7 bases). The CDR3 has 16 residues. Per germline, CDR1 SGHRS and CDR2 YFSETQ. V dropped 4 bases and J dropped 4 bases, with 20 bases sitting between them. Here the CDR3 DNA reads TGCGCCAGCAGCGTCGGGGGGCGCCCTCAGGGAGAGACCCAGTACTTC. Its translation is CASSVGGRPQGETQYF.

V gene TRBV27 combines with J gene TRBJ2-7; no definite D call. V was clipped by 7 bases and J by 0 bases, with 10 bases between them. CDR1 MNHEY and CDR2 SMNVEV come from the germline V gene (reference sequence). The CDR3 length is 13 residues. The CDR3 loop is CASIGSHSYEQYF. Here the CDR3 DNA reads TGTGCCAGCATTGGGTCCCACTCCTACGAGCAGTACTTC.

The CDR3 sequence: CASSFPAGGPADTQYF. CDR3 in DNA: TGTGCCAGCAGCTTCCCAGCGGGGGGGCCTGCAGATACGCAGTATTTT. V gene TRBV13 combines with J gene TRBJ2-3; TRBD2 aligns across 10 bases. The CDR3 runs 16 residues. Germline V lookup: CDR1 PRHDT, CDR2 FYEKMQ (reference sequence). After removal of 3 bases from V and 4 bases from J, the junction contained 7 bases not matched to a gene. The full variable domain, with the rest looked up from reference TRBV13 and TRBJ2-3, is AAGVIQSPRHLIKEKRETATLKCYPIPRHDTVYWYQQGPGQDPQFLISFYEKMQSDKGSIPDRFSAQQFSDYHSELNMSSLELGDSALYFCASSFPAGGPADTQYFGPGTRLTVL.

The CDR3 is CASSQDQSSGNTIYF. The CDR3 nucleotides read TGCGCCAGCAGCCAAGACCAATCCTCTGGAAACACCATATATTTT. The chain recombines TRBV4-1 with TRBJ1-3; D is undetermined. V gave up 0 bases and J gave up 0 bases, with 6 bases separating them. Germline values: CDR1 MGHRA, CDR2 YSYEKL. The CDR3 runs to 15 residues.

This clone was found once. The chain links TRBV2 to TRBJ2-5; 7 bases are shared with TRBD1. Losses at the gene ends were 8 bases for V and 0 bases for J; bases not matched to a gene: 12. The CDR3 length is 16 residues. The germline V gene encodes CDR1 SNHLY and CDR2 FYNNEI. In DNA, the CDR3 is TGTGCCAGCTCCGGGACAGACCATTTGTACCAAGAGACCCAGTACTTC. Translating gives CASSGTDHLYQETQYF.

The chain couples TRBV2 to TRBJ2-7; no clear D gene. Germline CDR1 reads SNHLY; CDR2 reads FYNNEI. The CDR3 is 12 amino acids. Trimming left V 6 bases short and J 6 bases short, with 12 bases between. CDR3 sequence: CASRFPGGEQYF. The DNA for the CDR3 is TGTGCCAGCAGATTCCCCGGTGGCGAGCAGTACTTC.

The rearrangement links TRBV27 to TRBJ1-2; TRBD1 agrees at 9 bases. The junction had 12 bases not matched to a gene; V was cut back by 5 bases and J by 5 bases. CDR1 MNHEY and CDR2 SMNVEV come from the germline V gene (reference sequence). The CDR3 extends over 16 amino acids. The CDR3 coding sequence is TGTGCCAGCAGTCCTCGAAGACAGGGGGTACAGTATGGCTACACCTTC. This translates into CASSPRRQGVQYGYTF.

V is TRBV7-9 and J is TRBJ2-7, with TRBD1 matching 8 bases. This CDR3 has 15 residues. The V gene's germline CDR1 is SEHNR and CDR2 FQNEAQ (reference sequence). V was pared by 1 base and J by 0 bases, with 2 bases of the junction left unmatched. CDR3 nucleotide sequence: TGTGCCAGCAGCTTAGTCGGGACAGGCTCCTACGAGCAGTACTTC. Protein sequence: CASSLVGTGSYEQYF. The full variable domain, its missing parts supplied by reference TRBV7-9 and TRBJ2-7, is DTGVSQNPRHKITKRGQNVTFRCDPISEHNRLYWYRQTLGQGPEFLTYFQNEAQLEKSRLLSDRFSAERPKGSFSTLEIQRTEQGDSAMYLCASSLVGTGSYEQYFGPGTRLTVT.

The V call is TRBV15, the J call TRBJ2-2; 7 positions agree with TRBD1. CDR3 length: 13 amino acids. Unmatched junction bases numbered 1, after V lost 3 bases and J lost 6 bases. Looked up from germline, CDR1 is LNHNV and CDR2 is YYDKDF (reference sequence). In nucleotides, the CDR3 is TGTGCCACCAGCAGGGACAGGTCCGGGGAGCTGTTTTTT. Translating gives CATSRDRSGELFF. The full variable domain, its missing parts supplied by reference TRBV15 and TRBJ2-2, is DAMVIQNPRYQVTQFGKPVTLSCSQTLNHNVMYWYQQKSSQAPKLLFHYYDKDFNNEADTPDNFQSRRPNTSFCFLDIRSPGLGDTAMYLCATSRDRSGELFFGEGSRLTVL.

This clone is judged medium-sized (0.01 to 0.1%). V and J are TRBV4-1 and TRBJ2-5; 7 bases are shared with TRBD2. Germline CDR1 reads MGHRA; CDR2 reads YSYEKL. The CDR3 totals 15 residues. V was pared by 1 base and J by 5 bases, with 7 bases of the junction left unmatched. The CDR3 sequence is CASSQVASGVETQYF. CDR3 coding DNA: TGCGCCAGCAGCCAAGTGGCCAGCGGGGTTGAGACCCAGTACTTC.

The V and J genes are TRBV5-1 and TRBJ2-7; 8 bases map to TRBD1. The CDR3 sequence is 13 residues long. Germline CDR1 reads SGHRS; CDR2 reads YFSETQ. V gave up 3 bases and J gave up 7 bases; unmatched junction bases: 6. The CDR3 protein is CASSSRGQIEQYF. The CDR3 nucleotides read TGCGCCAGCAGCTCCAGGGGGCAAATAGAGCAGTACTTC.